Listed below are T cell receptor beta chains from one sample, sequenced in a study of T cell responses to AZD1222 COVID-19 vaccine. This table comes from immunoSEQ multiplex PCR, and its TCRdb copy is limited to in-frame clones, with some not included. Here the sample spans some 150,000 clones, around nine tenths being singletons. The sample was peripheral blood, taken on day 0 of AZD1222 vaccination. Source of these receptors: an adult in good health. Each CDR3 is given with its conserved first and last residue. Each record gives: clone size, D gene, V gene, CDR3 length, J gene, CDR3 DNA, CDR3 protein. A D gene is named only where the DNA matches it firmly. A clone size is listed for some rows: how often the clone was seen (once, few, many), or a class if it is expanded.

>.|.|TRBV6-5|13|TRBJ2-5
TGTGCCAGCAGTTACTCCCTCTGGGAGACCCAGTACTTC
CASSYSLWETQYF
>.|.|TRBV5-6|15|TRBJ1-2
TGTGCCAGCACGCTGACGGCGGGGGCGATCTATGGCTACACCTTC
CASTLTAGAIYGYTF
>.|TRBD1|TRBV28|16|TRBJ1-2
TGTGCCAGCAGTTTATTAGGGGGCGCAGCTAACTATGGCTACACCTTC
CASSLLGGAANYGYTF
>.|.|TRBV15|15|TRBJ2-5
TGTGCCACCAGCAGCTATCTAGAGTACCAAGAGACCCAGTACTTC
CATSSYLEYQETQYF
>once|.|TRBV5-4|14|TRBJ2-7
TGTGCCAGCAGCTTGGCCATGGAGGGTAACGAGCAGTACTTC
CASSLAMEGNEQYF
>.|.|TRBV19|14|TRBJ2-2
TGTGCCACCCTTGGACAGAAGAACACCGGGGAGCTGTTTTTT
CATLGQKNTGELFF
>.|.|TRBV5-4|13|TRBJ1-2
TGTGCCAGCAGCTATCAGGCGAACTATGGCTACACCTTC
CASSYQANYGYTF
>few|TRBD2|TRBV5-5|15|TRBJ2-1
TGTGCCAGCAGCGTCGCGGGAGAGGCCTACAATGAGCAGTTCTTC
CASSVAGEAYNEQFF
>.|TRBD1|TRBV7-2|16|TRBJ1-3
TGTGCCAGCAGCTCCTGGGGACAGCTCTCTGGAAACACCATATATTTT
CASSSWGQLSGNTIYF
>.|.|TRBV5-6|14|TRBJ1-1
TGTGCCAGCAGCTTCCACAATCCGGGGGCGGTGGCTTTCTTT
CASSFHNPGAVAFF
>.|.|TRBV7-2|16|TRBJ1-6
TGTGCCAGCAGCTTAGGAAATGGCAGGGTGTATTCACCCCTCCACTTT
CASSLGNGRVYSPLHF
>.|TRBD1|TRBV25-1|13|TRBJ1-5
TGTGCCAGCAAATACAGGGGACCCCAGCCCCAGCATTTT
CASKYRGPQPQHF
>.|.|TRBV4-1|14|TRBJ1-2
TGCGCCAGCAGCCACTTCGGCAGGGATTATGGCTACACCTTC
CASSHFGRDYGYTF
>.|.|TRBV20-1|10|TRBJ1-1
TGCAGTGCTAGAGGAGGGGAAGCTTTCTTT
CSARGGEAFF
>.|.|TRBV5-1|15|TRBJ1-1
TGCGCCAGCAGCCAAACACAGCCGGGGAACACTGAAGCTTTCTTT
CASSQTQPGNTEAFF
>.|.|TRBV15|15|TRBJ1-2
TGTGCCACCAGCAAACCTTTGGAGGGGAGGGGAGGCTACACCTTC
CATSKPLEGRGGYTF
>.|TRBD1|TRBV10-3|15|TRBJ1-6
TGTGCCATCAGTGAGAGGGGACAGGGCAATTCACCCCTCCACTTT
CAISERGQGNSPLHF
>.|.|TRBV6-5|11|TRBJ2-1
TGTGCCAGCAGGGGGGCTAGTGAGCAGTTCTTC
CASRGASEQFF
>.|.|TRBV4-2|19|TRBJ2-1
TGTGCCAGCAGCCCCAACGGGGGAGGCGACGATAGCTCCTACAATGAGCAGTTCTTC
CASSPNGGGDDSSYNEQFF
>.|TRBD2|TRBV7-9|16|TRBJ2-1
TGTGCCGCAGGGGCGGGGGGCCCCGGCTCCTACAATGAGCAGTTCTTC
CAAGAGGPGSYNEQFF
>.|TRBD1|TRBV9|17|TRBJ2-3
TGTGCCACCCGCCGCCGGGGGACAGGGCCTTCCACAGATACGCAGTATTTT
CATRRRGTGPSTDTQYF
>.|.|TRBV7-9|14|TRBJ1-2
TGTGCCAGCAGTCCCTCGGGGGGCGACTATGGCTACACCTTC
CASSPSGGDYGYTF
>.|.|TRBV4-1|14|TRBJ2-1
TGCGCCAGCAGCCATGACCGAACCTACAATGAGCAGTTCTTC
CASSHDRTYNEQFF
>few|TRBD2|TRBV18|13|TRBJ2-7
TGTGCCAGCTCCCTGGCGGGGGCCTACGAGCAGTACTTC
CASSLAGAYEQYF
>.|.|TRBV19|13|TRBJ1-2
TGTGCCAGTAGTATCGTGGACAGCTATGGCTACACCTTC
CASSIVDSYGYTF
>.|TRBD1|TRBV19|15|TRBJ1-2
TGTGCCAGTAGCGCACCGGGACAGGGGAACTATGGCTACACCTTC
CASSAPGQGNYGYTF
>.|TRBD1|TRBV6-6|13|TRBJ2-7
TGTGCCAGCAGTTTTCTCCGGGACAGCGGTTTTTACTTC
CASSFLRDSGFYF
>.|TRBD1|TRBV27|15|TRBJ1-4
TGTGCCAGCAGTACCCAGGGGGCAGGGGGTGAAAAACTGTTTTTT
CASSTQGAGGEKLFF
>.|TRBD2|TRBV28|15|TRBJ2-7
TGTGCCAGCAGTTTCACGGGACTAGGCGCGTACGAGCAGTACTTC
CASSFTGLGAYEQYF
>once|.|TRBV7-9|11|TRBJ1-2
TGTGCCAGCAGCCAGAACTATGGCTACACCTTC
CASSQNYGYTF
>.|TRBD1|TRBV19|16|TRBJ1-1
TGTGCCAGTAGTATTTATTATGGGACAGGTAGCACTGAAGCTTTCTTT
CASSIYYGTGSTEAFF
>.|TRBD1|TRBV24-1|17|TRBJ2-1
TGTGCCACCAGTGACCCGGGACAGGGGGTTTCCTACAATGAGCAGTTCTTC
CATSDPGQGVSYNEQFF
>.|TRBD1|TRBV6-5|14|TRBJ2-2
TGTGCCATACGCGAGACAGGGATAATCGGGGAGCTGTTTTTT
CAIRETGIIGELFF
>.|TRBD2|TRBV24-1|16|TRBJ2-1
TGTGCCACCAGTGAGAGGGGACTAGCGGGAGACAATGAGCAGTTCTTC
CATSERGLAGDNEQFF
>.|.|TRBV12-3/TRBV12-4|12|TRBJ2-3
TGTGCCAGCAGTTGGACCGGGAATACGCAGTATTTT
CASSWTGNTQYF
>.|.|TRBV11-2|14|TRBJ1-1
TGTGCCAGCAGCCCTTACGGGGGGAACACTGAAGCTTTCTTT
CASSPYGGNTEAFF
>.|.|TRBV7-9|13|TRBJ1-2
TGTGCCAGCAGCATACCTCAGGGAGGCGGCTACACCTTC
CASSIPQGGGYTF
>.|.|TRBV6-6|13|TRBJ2-1
TGTGCCAGCAGTCCTCGCGGGGCGGATGAGCAGTTCTTC
CASSPRGADEQFF
>once|.|TRBV7-8|14|TRBJ2-3
TGTGCCAGCAGCTTAGGGACTAGCACAGATACGCAGTATTTT
CASSLGTSTDTQYF
>.|.|TRBV11-2|15|TRBJ2-5
TGTGCCAGCAAATGGGGGTCCATCTTATCAGAGACCCAGTACTTC
CASKWGSILSETQYF
>.|.|TRBV28|13|TRBJ1-6
TGTGCCAGCAGTTGGGGCAGTAATTCACCCCTCCACTTT
CASSWGSNSPLHF
>once|.|TRBV18|15|TRBJ2-2
TGTGCCAGCTCACCAGTTAGCGGAAACACCGGGGAGCTGTTTTTT
CASSPVSGNTGELFF
>.|.|TRBV6-1|13|TRBJ2-7
TGTGCCAGCAGTGAAGTTTGGGGATACGAGCAGTACTTC
CASSEVWGYEQYF
>.|.|TRBV27|14|TRBJ2-1
TGTGCCAGCAGTTTACTGGACAGTGGGGATGAGCAGTTCTTC
CASSLLDSGDEQFF
>once|.|TRBV28|13|TRBJ2-5
TGTGCCAGCAGTTTACTTTCCCAAGAGACCCAGTACTTC
CASSLLSQETQYF